The 18 T cell receptor beta chains in this list originate from one sample, sequenced in a study of cytomegalovirus exposure and HLA in healthy donors. Primers: 60 Vbeta forward and 13 Jbeta reverse. The repertoire was sequenced with immunoSEQ multiplex PCR; TCRdb's copy has only in-frame clones and lacks some. Of around 140,000 clones listed, around three fifths were seen once; the top ten hold around 1.9%. Sequences were obtained from PBMCs. These receptors were collected from a male donor in good health and CMV-seronegative.

V and J are TRBV10-2 and TRBJ2-1; TRBD2 matches at 10 bases. Unmatched junction bases numbered 7, after V lost 6 bases and J lost 5 bases. The germline V gene has CDR1 WSHSY and CDR2 SAAADI. The CDR3 extends over 15 amino acids. The CDR3: CASRISSGGNNEQFF. The CDR3 DNA is TGCGCCAGCAGGATCTCTAGCGGGGGTAACAATGAGCAGTTCTTC.

The chain combines TRBV11-2 with TRBJ1-3; D call uncertain. Germline V gene data show CDR1 as SGHAT and CDR2 as FQNNGV. The V end was cut by 2 bases, the J end by 8 bases, with 7 bases between. This CDR3 has 12 amino acids. In DNA, the CDR3 is TGTGCCAGCAGCTTACGCGGGGACACCATATATTTT. It specifies CASSLRGDTIYF.

The chain carries TRBV7-9 and TRBJ2-1; the D gene is possibly TRBD2 (6 bases). With 1 base removed from V and 9 bases from J, the gap between germline ends came to 16 bases. The CDR3 runs 15 residues. Germline assignment: CDR1 SEHNR and CDR2 FQNEAQ (reference sequence). CDR3 coding DNA: TGTGCCAGCAGCTTAGATAGCGGCCTTTTCAGTGAGCAGTTCTTC. Residues: CASSLDSGLFSEQFF.

The chain employs TRBV7-9 and TRBJ2-3, with TRBD2 matching 7 bases. Germline V lookup: CDR1 SEHNR, CDR2 FQNEAQ (reference sequence). The CDR3 totals 15 residues. Trimming removed 2 bases from V and 0 bases from J; junction bases left unmatched: 2. This chain's CDR3 is CASSLPGGSTDTQYF. The DNA of the CDR3 is TGTGCCAGCAGCTTACCGGGGGGAAGCACAGATACGCAGTATTTT.

This chain links TRBV5-6 with TRBJ2-1; 9 bases map to TRBD1. The germline CDR1 and CDR2 sequences are SGHDT and YYEEEE. V gave up 4 bases and J gave up 4 bases; unmatched junction bases: 9. The CDR3 covers 16 residues. CDR3 sequence reads: CASSRPGQGRYNEQFF. CDR3 in DNA: TGTGCCAGCAGCCGCCCTGGACAGGGGAGGTACAATGAGCAGTTCTTC.

This rearrangement joins TRBV18 to TRBJ2-5; 7 positions match TRBD1. The CDR3 spans 13 residues. V lost 5 bases, J lost 5 bases, and 5 bases stayed unmatched. Per the germline V gene, CDR1 is KGHSH and CDR2 is LQKENI. The CDR3 DNA reads as TGTGCCAGCTCAGAGGACAGGCGGGAGACCCAGTACTTC. Amino acids: CASSEDRRETQYF.

V usage is TRBV11-2 and J usage is TRBJ2-2; 14 nucleotides match TRBD2. This CDR3 is built from 16 residues. J was trimmed by 6 bases and V by 5 bases; bases with no gene match: 5. Germline V gene sequence: CDR1 SGHAT, CDR2 FQNNGV. The CDR3, as DNA: TGTGCCAGCAGCGGACTAGCGGGGGGTGTCGCCGGGGAGCTGTTTTTT. Its protein is CASSGLAGGVAGELFF.

The chain joins TRBV7-3 to TRBJ1-2, with TRBD1 matching 7 bases. From germline, CDR1 is SGHTA and CDR2 FQGTGA. The CDR3 totals 13 residues. V lost 5 bases, J lost 4 bases, and 4 bases stayed unmatched. CDR3 protein: CASSLGTVYGYTF. In DNA form, the CDR3 reads TGTGCCAGCAGCCTTGGGACAGTCTATGGCTACACCTTC.

V and J are TRBV9 and TRBJ1-4; 7 bases fit TRBD1. V shed 0 bases, J shed 0 bases, and the junction held 5 bases outside the gene matches. The V gene's germline CDR1 is SGDLS and CDR2 YYNGEE. This CDR3 region has 17 residues. The CDR3 is CASSVGGTAATNEKLFF. CDR3 DNA sequence: TGTGCCAGCAGCGTAGGAGGGACAGCTGCAACTAATGAAAAACTGTTTTTT. The entire variable domain, with the rest obtained from reference TRBV9 and TRBJ1-4, is as follows: DSGVTQTPKHLITATGQRVTLRCSPRSGDLSVYWYQQSLDQGLQFLIQYYNGEERAKGNILERFSAQQFPDLHSELNLSSLELGDSALYFCASSVGGTAATNEKLFFGSGTQLSVL.

J is TRBJ1-2 and V is TRBV11-2; D may be TRBD1 (5 bases). From germline, CDR1 is SGHAT and CDR2 FQNNGV. V was cut by 10 bases and J by 7 bases, with 16 bases left in between. The CDR3 spans 12 residues. The CDR3 coding sequence is TGTGCCACCAGAAATGTCGGGGGTGGCTACACCTTC. Protein: CATRNVGGGYTF.

V is TRBV18 and J is TRBJ2-5; D is perhaps TRBD1 (5 bases). CDR3 length: 13 residues. Germline V gives CDR1 KGHSH, CDR2 LQKENI. V dropped 6 bases and J dropped 3 bases, with 11 bases sitting between them. CDR3: CASSVRQKETQYF. In DNA, the CDR3 is TGTGCCAGCTCTGTGAGACAGAAAGAGACCCAGTACTTC.

The J gene is TRBJ1-1, the V gene TRBV7-9, with D maybe TRBD1 (6 bases). The CDR3 is made up of 14 amino acids. V was clipped by 3 bases and J by 1 base, with 9 bases between them. Germline V lookup: CDR1 SEHNR, CDR2 FQNEAQ (reference sequence). CDR3 region: CASSFIGGNTEAFF. The CDR3 coding sequence is TGTGCCAGCAGCTTTATAGGGGGGAACACTGAAGCTTTCTTT.

V is TRBV5-1 and J is TRBJ2-5; TRBD2 agrees at 10 bases. Germline values: CDR1 SGHRS, CDR2 YFSETQ. CDR3 length equals 16 residues. V shed 3 bases, J shed 2 bases, and the junction held 7 bases outside the gene matches. CDR3 sequence reads: CASSSLAGDLQETQYF. For the CDR3, the DNA is TGCGCCAGCAGCTCCCTAGCGGGGGACCTACAAGAGACCCAGTACTTC.

J is TRBJ1-4 and V is TRBV7-8, with unresolved D. Per the germline V gene, CDR1 is SGHVS and CDR2 is FQNEAQ. The CDR3 is 16 amino acids. Trimming shortened V by 4 bases and J by 0 bases, and 12 bases separated the two germline ends. The CDR3 nucleotides are TGTGCCAGCAGCTACTTCTTCGGTGCAACTAATGAAAAACTGTTTTTT. It encodes CASSYFFGATNEKLFF.

This clone was observed a few times. The genes are TRBV7-3 and TRBJ2-2, with 9 bases lining up with TRBD1. V lost 5 bases to trimming and J lost 4 bases; unmatched junction nucleotides: 5. Germline V gene data show CDR1 as SGHTA and CDR2 as FQGTGA. This CDR3 region has 15 residues. CDR3 sequence: CASSITGGSTGELFF. The CDR3 bases are TGTGCCAGCAGCATCACAGGGGGCTCCACCGGGGAGCTGTTTTTT.

The chain has TRBV12-5 and TRBJ1-1; perhaps TRBD1 as D (6 bases). The CDR3 has 14 residues. The V gene lost 0 bases and the J gene lost 11 bases, with 16 bases spanning the gap. Germline V CDR1 and CDR2: LGHNT, FRNRAP. The CDR3 reads CASGLVGGKGSAFF. The CDR3 DNA reads TGTGCTAGTGGTTTGGTTGGGGGCAAGGGCTCGGCTTTCTTT.

This rearrangement joins TRBV19 to TRBJ1-2; 7 bases map to TRBD1. V gave up 4 bases and J gave up 8 bases; unmatched junction bases: 7. CDR3 length: 13 residues. Germline assignment: CDR1 LNHDA and CDR2 SQIVND (reference sequence). The CDR3 DNA reads as TGTGCCAGTAGTAACCCGACAGGGACCGGCTACACCTTC. Translating gives CASSNPTGTGYTF. Looking up the rest from reference TRBV19 and TRBJ1-2 gives the full variable domain: DGGITQSPKYLFRKEGQNVTLSCEQNLNHDAMYWYRQDPGQGLRLIYYSQIVNDFQKGDIAEGYSVSREKKESFPLTVTSAQKNPTAFYLCASSNPTGTGYTFGSGTRLTVV.

This clone was recorded a few times. The chain links TRBV7-8 to TRBJ1-1; D might be TRBD1 (5 bases). Germline V lookup: CDR1 SGHVS, CDR2 FQNEAQ. The CDR3 covers 13 residues. V lost 5 bases, J lost 4 bases, and 11 bases lay in between. The CDR3 here is CASSPQGPTEAFF. The CDR3 DNA reads as TGTGCCAGCAGCCCTCAGGGTCCCACTGAAGCTTTCTTT.